This TCR beta chain originates from a study of blood T cell repertoires in COVID-19. In the authors' workflow: Nucleated cell number was recorded as an estimate derived from reference gene primer amplification. Clones were sequenced by immunoSEQ multiplex PCR, and TCRdb holds only the in-frame ones, with some missing. That table gives V, J and clone size, and the DNA gave D and trimming. The sample includes roughly 220,000 clones, around 84% seen only once; the top ten take 15% to 20%. A few counts support this clone. Germline trimming cut 5 bases from V and 7 bases from J; bases unmatched to any gene: 15. The germline gives CDR1 MDHEN, CDR2 SYDVKM. The CDR3 extends over 16 amino acids.

Sample: peripheral blood. This receptor was obtained from a young man with active or convalescent COVID-19. The rearrangement uses TRBV28 and TRBJ1-2; 8 positions agree with TRBD1. The DNA for the CDR3 is TGTGCCAGCAGTCTTTACCTTGGACAGGGAATAGTTGGCTACACCTTC. This translates into CASSLYLGQGIVGYTF.